These 7 T cell receptor beta chains came from one sample sequenced in a study of shared T cell receptors in the human thymus. Data came from immunoSEQ multiplex PCR; TCRdb stores just in-frame clones and leaves some out. The table has some 700,000 clones, approximately 85% seen once. The sample also formed part of further work on human thymus T cells.

The sequencing input was thymocytes. Every receptor here comes from a girl under three years old with a congenital heart defect.

This clone came up once. This chain connects TRBV15 to TRBJ1-4; no definite D call. Germline lookup yields CDR1 LNHNV and CDR2 YYDKDF (reference sequence). V lost 0 bases and J 4 bases, leaving 12 bases between the germline ends. The CDR3 spans 16 residues. The CDR3 DNA sequence: TGTGCCACCAGCAGAGATCTGAGGCAGATTAATGAAAAACTGTTTTTT. Translating it yields CATSRDLRQINEKLFF.

This rearrangement joins TRBV9 to TRBJ1-1; no reliable D call. The germline V and J ends were trimmed by 2 bases and 2 bases, with 7 bases remaining between them. The germline CDR1 and CDR2 sequences are SGDLS and YYNGEE. The CDR3 extends over 13 amino acids. The CDR3 spells CASSVRHNTEAFF. In DNA form, the CDR3 reads TGTGCCAGCAGCGTTAGACATAACACTGAAGCTTTCTTT.

In this sample, this clone turned up once. CDR3 region: CASSQEGLWGNTGELFF. CDR3 in DNA: TGTGCCAGCAGCCAGGAGGGGTTGTGGGGAAACACCGGGGAGCTGTTTTTT. The V and J genes are TRBV7-3 and TRBJ2-2; perhaps TRBD2 as D (6 bases). V was clipped by 5 bases and J by 2 bases, with 18 bases between them. The CDR3 consists of 17 residues. The germline gives CDR1 SGHTA, CDR2 FQGTGA.

As regards this clone: The junction departs from the called germline gene at one end, perhaps through a read error. This same CDR3 is encoded by further DNA sequences in the sample. The rearrangement uses TRBV5-6 and TRBJ1-6; the D gene is possibly TRBD1 (6 bases). The V gene's germline CDR1 is SGHDT and CDR2 YYEEEE. The CDR3 sequence is 14 residues long. The CDR3 bases are TGTGCCAGCAGTTTGGACAGAGCCAATTCACCCCTCCACTTT. Translated: CASSLDRANSPLHF.

Only a few counts were recorded for this clone. The chain employs TRBV27 and TRBJ1-6; possibly TRBD1 for D (5 bases). The V end lost 4 bases, the J end lost 0 bases, and 10 bases lay between the germline ends. Per the germline V gene, CDR1 is MNHEY and CDR2 is SMNVEV (reference sequence). This CDR3 spans 16 amino acids. This chain's CDR3 is CASSYRGNSYNSPLHF. The CDR3 nucleotides are TGTGCCAGCAGTTATCGGGGGAACTCCTATAATTCACCCCTCCACTTT.

The chain links TRBV4-3 to TRBJ1-2; 7 bases match TRBD1. The trim removed 0 bases at V and 0 bases at J, leaving 4 bases unmatched. The CDR3 has 16 residues. CDR1 is LGHNA and CDR2 is YSLEER in the germline V gene. DNA of the CDR3: TGCGCCAGCAGCCAAGAGCCCGGGACAGCTAACTATGGCTACACCTTC. Protein sequence: CASSQEPGTANYGYTF.

In its sample, this clone was seen a few times. The genes are TRBV10-3 and TRBJ2-7; 10 positions agree with TRBD1. Trimming cost V 2 bases and J 2 bases; bases outside gene matches: 9. Germline V lookup: CDR1 ENHRY, CDR2 SYGVKD. The CDR3 sequence is 17 residues long. CDR3 protein: CAISELTGTGVTYEQYF. The CDR3 DNA sequence: TGTGCCATCAGTGAGCTAACCGGGACAGGGGTAACCTACGAGCAGTACTTC.